Each of the 15 T cell receptor beta chains below was sequenced from the same sample in a study of beta chain features in type 1 diabetes. The study, taken as a whole, reports: TCRB CDR3s were moderately but significantly shorter in Type 1 diabetes patients in all four CD4+ subsets.

These receptors have no known antigen. Expressed TCRB transcripts were sequenced because the entire RNA isolate underwent reverse transcription. Some clones are missing from TCRdb's copy, which holds only in-frame ones; the method was immunoSEQ multiplex PCR. The repertoire holds 330,000 or so clones, with around 12% as singletons. What was sequenced was naive CD4+ T cells from blood. All receptors derive from a woman aged 18-29 years with type 1 diabetes.

This clone was detected a few times. The rearrangement joins TRBV18 to TRBJ1-5, with a tentative D call TRBD1 (6 bases). Per the germline V gene, CDR1 is KGHSH and CDR2 is LQKENI. The CDR3 consists of 15 residues. Trimming took off 4 bases at V and 5 bases at J, with 15 bases between the two ends. CDR3 bases: TGTGCCAGCTCACTGACGACAGGCGTCGATCAGCCCCAGCATTTT. Translated: CASSLTTGVDQPQHF.

V usage is TRBV29-1 and J usage is TRBJ2-3, with 8 bases identical to TRBD1. The CDR3 runs 14 residues. Germline V gives CDR1 SQVTM, CDR2 ANQGSEA. The ends lost 4 bases at V and 6 bases at J; junction bases unmatched: 9. CDR3 nucleotide sequence: TGCAGCGTTGGGGACAGGTCCTTCGCCGATACGCAGTATTTT. Protein sequence: CSVGDRSFADTQYF.

This clone was found a few times. The chain employs TRBV7-6 and TRBJ2-1; TRBD2 matches 11 bases. V trimming: 2 bases; J trimming: 0 bases; junction bases outside the gene matches: 0. Germline V gene data show CDR1 as SGHVS and CDR2 as FNYEAQ. The CDR3 runs 16 residues. In DNA form, the CDR3 reads TGTGCCAGCAGCTTAACTAGCGGGGGCTCCTACAATGAGCAGTTCTTC. Protein product: CASSLTSGGSYNEQFF.

The chain recombines TRBV29-1 with TRBJ2-2; 7 nucleotides line up with TRBD1. Germline loops: CDR1 SQVTM, CDR2 ANQGSEA. CDR3 length equals 16 residues. This CDR3 is CRRRTGVRPNTGELFF. Written as DNA, the CDR3 is TGCAGACGGAGGACAGGAGTTAGACCAAACACCGGGGAGCTGTTTTTT.

The genes are TRBV6-5 and TRBJ2-5; TRBD2 is a possible D gene (5 bases). The germline gives CDR1 MNHEY, CDR2 SVGAGI. Trimming pared 8 bases from V and 1 base from J, leaving 14 bases between. There are 14 residues in the CDR3. This CDR3 is CASGRSRVQETQYF. The CDR3 nucleotides are TGTGCCAGCGGTCGCTCGAGGGTCCAAGAGACCCAGTACTTC.

The chain is built from TRBV2 and TRBJ2-3; D gene unclear. Germline V CDR1 and CDR2: SNHLY, FYNNEI. CDR3 length equals 14 residues. Trimming shortened V by 0 bases and J by 3 bases, and 7 bases separated the two germline ends. The CDR3 here is CASSEAHETDTQYF. DNA of the CDR3: TGTGCCAGCAGTGAAGCGCACGAGACAGATACGCAGTATTTT.

The chain joins TRBV15 to TRBJ2-5; perhaps TRBD2 as D (5 bases). CDR1 and CDR2 from the germline V gene are LNHNV and YYDKDF (reference sequence). The V gene lost 1 base and the J gene lost 2 bases, with 17 bases spanning the gap. This CDR3 spans 17 amino acids. CDR3 region: CATSRGLREKGQETQYF. Here the CDR3 DNA reads TGTGCCACCAGCAGAGGTTTGAGGGAAAAGGGACAAGAGACCCAGTACTTC.

This clone was seen more than once but under ten times. J is TRBJ2-3 and V is TRBV5-1, with 8 bases aligning to TRBD1. J lost 2 bases, V lost 2 bases, and 7 bases had no gene match. The germline V gene encodes CDR1 SGHRS and CDR2 YFSETQ. The CDR3 has 16 amino acids. DNA of the CDR3: TGCGCCAGCAGCTTTGGTGGGACAGGTCCCACAGATACGCAGTATTTT. Its protein is CASSFGGTGPTDTQYF. Full variable domain (remainder filled in from reference TRBV5-1 and TRBJ2-3): KAGVTQTPRYLIKTRGQQVTLSCSPISGHRSVSWYQQTPGQGLQFLFEYFSETQRNKGNFPGRFSGRQFSNSRSEMNVSTLELGDSALYLCASSFGGTGPTDTQYFGPGTRLTVL.

V usage is TRBV29-1 and J usage is TRBJ2-1; weak D call: TRBD2 (7 bases). V lost 0 bases to trimming and J lost 7 bases, with 19 bases between them. The CDR3 is 16 amino acids. Per germline, CDR1 SQVTM and CDR2 ANQGSEA. The chain's CDR3 is CSVEEEGERGTNEQFF. CDR3 nucleotides: TGCAGCGTTGAAGAGGAGGGGGAGCGGGGAACGAATGAGCAGTTCTTC.

This clone showed up just a few times. J is TRBJ1-4 and V is TRBV11-2; TRBD1 aligns across 9 bases. CDR3 length equals 15 residues. The J segment lost 6 bases and the V segment lost 5 bases, leaving 7 bases of the junction unmatched. Germline assignment: CDR1 SGHAT and CDR2 FQNNGV. The CDR3 region has the DNA TGTGCCAGCAGCGCGGGACAGGGCACATATGAAAAACTGTTTTTT. It yields the protein CASSAGQGTYEKLFF.

J is TRBJ2-1 and V is TRBV2; D is possibly TRBD1 (6 bases). The CDR3 totals 13 residues. Germline V gives CDR1 SNHLY, CDR2 FYNNEI. V lost 6 bases and J lost 10, with 16 bases in between. The chain's CDR3 is CASSWGPLDEQFF. The CDR3 DNA reads as TGTGCCAGCAGCTGGGGGCCCCTGGACGAGCAGTTCTTC. Combining the CDR3 with reference TRBV2 and TRBJ2-1 gives the whole variable domain EPEVTQTPSHQVTQMGQEVILRCVPISNHLYFYWYRQILGQKVEFLVSFYNNEISEKSEIFDDQFSVERPDGSNFTLKIRSTKLEDSAMYFCASSWGPLDEQFFGPGTRLTVL.

The chain recombines TRBV5-1 with TRBJ2-5; D unclear. V lost 2 bases and J lost 4, with 15 bases in between. Germline V gives CDR1 SGHRS, CDR2 YFSETQ. CDR3 length: 15 amino acids. The DNA of the CDR3 is TGCGCCAGCAGCTTTCGTGGCAGTCGAGGAGAGACCCAGTACTTC. As protein: CASSFRGSRGETQYF.

This clone was seen a handful of times. The J gene is TRBJ2-3, the V gene TRBV5-1, with D tentatively TRBD2 (6 bases). The CDR3 covers 16 residues. Trimming stripped 0 bases from V and 7 bases from J, with 18 bases between. CDR1 and CDR2 from the germline V gene are SGHRS and YFSETQ. The CDR3 region is CASSLAGASVGNTQYF. The CDR3, as DNA: TGCGCCAGCAGCTTGGCCGGGGCTAGCGTTGGAAATACGCAGTATTTT.

The gene calls are TRBV7-9 and TRBJ2-1; 9 bases agree with TRBD2. Germline loops: CDR1 SEHNR, CDR2 FQNEAQ (reference sequence). Trimming at V came to 5 bases and at J to 7 bases, leaving 12 bases not matched to a gene. The CDR3 has 16 amino acids. The chain's CDR3 is CASSQEAGGPGNEQFF. CDR3 nucleotides: TGTGCCAGCAGCCAGGAGGCGGGGGGGCCAGGGAATGAGCAGTTCTTC.

The chain recombines TRBV15 with TRBJ2-1; TRBD1 agrees at 10 bases. Per germline, CDR1 LNHNV and CDR2 YYDKDF (reference sequence). V dropped 3 bases and J dropped 9; count of bases not matched to a gene: 8. The CDR3 contains 15 residues. The CDR3 here is CATSSGQGGSSEQFF. Written as DNA, the CDR3 is TGTGCCACCAGCAGCGGACAGGGGGGGTCCTCTGAGCAGTTCTTC.